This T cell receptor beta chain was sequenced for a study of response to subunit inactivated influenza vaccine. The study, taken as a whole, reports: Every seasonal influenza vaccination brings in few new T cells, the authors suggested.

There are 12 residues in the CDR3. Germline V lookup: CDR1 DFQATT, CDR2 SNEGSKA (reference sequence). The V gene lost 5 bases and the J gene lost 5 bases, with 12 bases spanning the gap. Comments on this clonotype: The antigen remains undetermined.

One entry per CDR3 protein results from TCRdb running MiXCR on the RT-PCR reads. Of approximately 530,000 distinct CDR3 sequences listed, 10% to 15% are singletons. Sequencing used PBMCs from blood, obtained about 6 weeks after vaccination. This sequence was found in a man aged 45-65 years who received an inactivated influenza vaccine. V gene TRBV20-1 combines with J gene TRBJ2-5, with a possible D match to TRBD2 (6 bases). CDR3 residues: CSARGSEETQYF. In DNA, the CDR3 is TGCAGTGCTCGGGGGAGTGAGGAGACCCAGTACTTC.